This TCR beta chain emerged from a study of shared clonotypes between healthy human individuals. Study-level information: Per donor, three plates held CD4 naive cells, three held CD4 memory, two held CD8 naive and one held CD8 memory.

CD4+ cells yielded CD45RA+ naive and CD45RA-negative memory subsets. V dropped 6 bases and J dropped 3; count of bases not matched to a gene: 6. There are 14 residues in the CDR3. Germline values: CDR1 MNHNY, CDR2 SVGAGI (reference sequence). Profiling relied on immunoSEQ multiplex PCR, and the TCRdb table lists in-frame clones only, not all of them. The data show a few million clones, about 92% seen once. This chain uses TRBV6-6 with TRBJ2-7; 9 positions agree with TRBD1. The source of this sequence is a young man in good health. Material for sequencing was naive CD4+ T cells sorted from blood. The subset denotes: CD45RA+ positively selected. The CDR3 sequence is CASRGDRAFYEQYF. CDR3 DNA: TGTGCCAGCAGAGGGGACAGGGCCTTCTACGAGCAGTACTTC.